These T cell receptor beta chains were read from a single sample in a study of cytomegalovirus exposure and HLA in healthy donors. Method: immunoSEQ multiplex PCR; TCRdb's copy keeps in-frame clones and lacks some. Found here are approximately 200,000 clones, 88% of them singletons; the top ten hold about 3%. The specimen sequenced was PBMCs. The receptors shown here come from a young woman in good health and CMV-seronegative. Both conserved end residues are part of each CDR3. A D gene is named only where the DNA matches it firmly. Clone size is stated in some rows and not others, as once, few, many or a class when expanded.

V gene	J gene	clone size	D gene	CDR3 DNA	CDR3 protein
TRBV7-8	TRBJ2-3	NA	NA	TGTGCCAGCAGCTTCGATCAGGGCACAGATACGCAGTATTTT	CASSFDQGTDTQYF
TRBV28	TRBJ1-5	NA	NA	TGTGCCAGCAGTTCCACGTTAGCACAGCCCCAGCATTTT	CASSSTLAQPQHF
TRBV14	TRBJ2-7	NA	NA	TGTGCCAGCAGCCAAGGAGGAGCCGCTAGCAGGTACGAGCAGTACTTC	CASSQGGAASRYEQYF
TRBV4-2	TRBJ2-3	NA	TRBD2	TGTGCCAGCAGCCAAGAGGCTAGCGGGAGGGGCGCAGATACGCAGTATTTT	CASSQEASGRGADTQYF
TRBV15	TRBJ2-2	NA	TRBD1	TGTGCCACCAGCTTAGACAGGGCGCCAACCGGGGAGCTGTTTTTT	CATSLDRAPTGELFF
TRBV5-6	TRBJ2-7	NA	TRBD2	TGTGCCAGCAGCGACGGGACTAGACACGAGCAGTACTTC	CASSDGTRHEQYF
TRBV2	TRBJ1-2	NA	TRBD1	TGTGCCAGCAGTCTGACAGGGGCCTATGGCTACACCTTC	CASSLTGAYGYTF
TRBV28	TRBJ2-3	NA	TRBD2	TGTGCCAGCAGTTTATGGCGGGAGGGGTCAGATACGCAGTATTTT	CASSLWREGSDTQYF
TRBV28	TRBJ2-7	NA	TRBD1	TGTGCCAGCAGTTTATTACTGGGACAGGGGGGCTACGAGCAGTACTTC	CASSLLLGQGGYEQYF
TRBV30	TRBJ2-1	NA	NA	TGTGCCTGGAGTGGAAGGGAGGATGAGCAGTTCTTC	CAWSGREDEQFF
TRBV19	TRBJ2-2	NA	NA	TGTGCCAGTAGTCTTATAGCGGATACCGGGGAGCTGTTTTTT	CASSLIADTGELFF
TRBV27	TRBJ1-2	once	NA	TGTGCCAGCAGTAAAGAGTTCTATGGCTACACCTTC	CASSKEFYGYTF
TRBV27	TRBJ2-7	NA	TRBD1	TGTGCCAGCAGTTCGCGAGACAGGGTCCACGAGCAGTACTTC	CASSSRDRVHEQYF
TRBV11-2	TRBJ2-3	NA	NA	TGTGCCAGCAGGGAGACTAGTTATAGCACAGATACGCAGTATTTT	CASRETSYSTDTQYF
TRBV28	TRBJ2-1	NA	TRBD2	TGTGCCAGCAGTTTTCGGGCGGGAGGGCCGAACAATGAGCAGTTCTTC	CASSFRAGGPNNEQFF
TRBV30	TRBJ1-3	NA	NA	TGTGCCTGGCGGATCGGGGGAAGAAACACCATATATTTT	CAWRIGGRNTIYF
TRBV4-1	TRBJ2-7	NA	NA	TGCGCCAGCAGCCCGACAGAATCCTACGAGCAGTACTTC	CASSPTESYEQYF
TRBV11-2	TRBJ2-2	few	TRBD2	TGTGCCAGCAGCTTAGATTCGACCATAGCGGGAGGGCTCGTCGGGGAGCTGTTTTTT	CASSLDSTIAGGLVGELFF
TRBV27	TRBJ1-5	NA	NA	TGTGCCAGCAGTTTAAGGGGCATGCAGCCCCAGCATTTT	CASSLRGMQPQHF
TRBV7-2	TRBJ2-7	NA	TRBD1	TGTGCCAGCAGCTTAGAAGGGGACAGGGGCTACGAGCAGTACTTC	CASSLEGDRGYEQYF
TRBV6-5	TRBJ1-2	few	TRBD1	TGTGCCAGCAGTTACTCGGACAGGGCGTGGGGCTACACCTTC	CASSYSDRAWGYTF
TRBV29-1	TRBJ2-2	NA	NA	TGCAGCGTGCCGGGACTGCTAAACACCGGGGAGCTGTTTTTT	CSVPGLLNTGELFF
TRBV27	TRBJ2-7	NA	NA	TGTGCCAGCATGGCAGGTCCCTACGAGCAGTACTTC	CASMAGPYEQYF
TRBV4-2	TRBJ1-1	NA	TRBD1	TGTGCCAGCAGCCCCGGGGACAGGGGGTTCACTGAAGCTTTCTTT	CASSPGDRGFTEAFF
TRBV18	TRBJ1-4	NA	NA	TGTGCCAGCTCAGCGGGATCTGCAACTAATGAAAAACTGTTTTTT	CASSAGSATNEKLFF
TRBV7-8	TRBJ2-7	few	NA	TGTGCCAGCAGCCTTGACAGGGAGGCCTACGAGCAGTACTTC	CASSLDREAYEQYF
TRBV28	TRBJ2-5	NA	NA	TGTGCCAGCAGTGAGAACCGGGGTCCAGAGACCCAGTACTTC	CASSENRGPETQYF